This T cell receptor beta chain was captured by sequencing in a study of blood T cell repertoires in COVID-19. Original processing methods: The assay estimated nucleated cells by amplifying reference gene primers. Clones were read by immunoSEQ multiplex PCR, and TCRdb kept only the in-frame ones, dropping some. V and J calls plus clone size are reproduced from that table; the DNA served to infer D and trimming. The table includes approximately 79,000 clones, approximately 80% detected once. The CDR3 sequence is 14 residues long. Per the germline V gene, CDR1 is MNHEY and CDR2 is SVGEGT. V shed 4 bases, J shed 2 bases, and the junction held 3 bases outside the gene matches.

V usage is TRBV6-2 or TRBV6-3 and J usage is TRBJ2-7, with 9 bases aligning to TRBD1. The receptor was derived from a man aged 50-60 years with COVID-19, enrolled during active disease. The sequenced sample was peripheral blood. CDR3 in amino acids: CASSWGQGAYEQYF. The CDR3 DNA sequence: TGTGCCAGCAGTTGGGGACAGGGAGCCTACGAGCAGTACTTC.